This TCR beta chain was retrieved from a study of blood T cell repertoires in COVID-19. Study background: The United States, Italy and Spain provided the acute and convalescent COVID-19 samples.

CDR3 length: 14 residues. CDR1 is SGHDT and CDR2 is YYEEEE in the germline V gene. Trimming removed 0 bases from V and 1 base from J, with 7 bases in between. A remark on this clone: Within the sample, other DNA sequences also encode this same CDR3.

TCRdb's table, derived via immunoSEQ multiplex PCR, lists solely in-frame clones and lacks some. The sample lists hundreds of thousands of clones; 86% were seen once. The sequenced sample was peripheral blood. This clonotype originated in a woman aged 30 to 39 with active or convalescent COVID-19. This chain joins TRBV5-6 and TRBJ1-1; D is unclear. The DNA of the CDR3 is TGTGCCAGCAGCTTGGGTACGGGGAACACTGAAGCTTTCTTT. Its translation: CASSLGTGNTEAFF.